This T cell receptor beta chain is from a study of T cells in Graves' hyperthyroidism and ophthalmopathy. Researchers amplified the TCR beta CDR3 regions from RNA transcripts. An initial round of RT-PCR targeting the TCR CDR3 relied on the HTBI primer set. TCRdb re-analysed the multiplex PCR reads in MiXCR, keeping a single row per CDR3 protein. The sample includes hundreds of thousands of distinct CDR3 sequences, approximately 15% of them seen just once. This clonotype was counted many times. The receptor's source is a woman aged 50 to 60 with Graves' ophthalmopathy. Input material: blood.

CDR3 protein: CASQGRGLQETQYF. The CDR3 DNA reads TGTGCATCGCAGGGGAGAGGCCTCCAAGAGACCCAGTACTTC. This chain joins TRBV6-2 or TRBV6-3 and TRBJ2-5; weak D call: TRBD1 (6 bases). From germline, CDR1 is MNHEY and CDR2 SVGEGT. The CDR3 covers 14 residues.